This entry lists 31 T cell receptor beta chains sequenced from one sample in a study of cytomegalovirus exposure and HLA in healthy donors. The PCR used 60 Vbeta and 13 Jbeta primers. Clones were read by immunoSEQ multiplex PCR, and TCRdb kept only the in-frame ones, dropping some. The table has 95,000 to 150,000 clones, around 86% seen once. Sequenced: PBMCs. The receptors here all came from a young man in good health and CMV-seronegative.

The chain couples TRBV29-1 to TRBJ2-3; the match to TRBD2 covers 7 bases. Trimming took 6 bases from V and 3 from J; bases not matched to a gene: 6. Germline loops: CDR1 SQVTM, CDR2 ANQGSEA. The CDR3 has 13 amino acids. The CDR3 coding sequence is TGCAGCGTAAAGACTAGCAGAACAGATACGCAGTATTTT. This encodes CSVKTSRTDTQYF.

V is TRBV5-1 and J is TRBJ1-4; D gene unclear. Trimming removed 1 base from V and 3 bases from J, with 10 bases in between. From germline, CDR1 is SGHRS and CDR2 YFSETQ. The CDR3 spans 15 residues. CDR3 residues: CASSLSSSANEKLFF. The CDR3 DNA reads TGCGCCAGCAGCTTGTCTTCCTCAGCTAATGAAAAACTGTTTTTT.

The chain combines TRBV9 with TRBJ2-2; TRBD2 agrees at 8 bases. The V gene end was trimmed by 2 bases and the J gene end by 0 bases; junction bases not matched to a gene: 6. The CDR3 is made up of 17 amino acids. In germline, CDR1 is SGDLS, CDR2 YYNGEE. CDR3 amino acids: CASSVAPSGSNTGELFF. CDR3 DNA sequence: TGTGCCAGCAGCGTCGCCCCTAGCGGGTCGAACACCGGGGAGCTGTTTTTT.

The CDR3 region has the DNA TGTGCCAGCAGCTTGGATCCGGGAGTTAATGAAAAACTGTTTTTT. Amino acids: CASSLDPGVNEKLFF. The chain links TRBV5-8 to TRBJ1-4; D gene uncertain. This CDR3 region has 15 residues. Trimming removed 0 bases at V and 4 bases at J, with 10 bases between. Germline loops: CDR1 SGHTS, CDR2 YDEGEE. The variable domain in full, completed from reference TRBV5-8 and TRBJ1-4, reads EAGVTQSPTHLIKTRGQQATLRCSPISGHTSVYWYQQALGLGLQFLLWYDEGEERNRGNFPPRFSGRQFPNYSSELNVNALELEDSALYLCASSLDPGVNEKLFFGSGTQLSVL.

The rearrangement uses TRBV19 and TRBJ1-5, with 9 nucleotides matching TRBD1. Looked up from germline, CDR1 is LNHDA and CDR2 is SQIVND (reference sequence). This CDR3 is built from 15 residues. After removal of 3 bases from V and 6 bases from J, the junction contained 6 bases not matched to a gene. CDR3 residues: CASSIPGQGTQPQHF. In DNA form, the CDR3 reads TGTGCCAGTAGTATTCCGGGACAGGGAACTCAGCCCCAGCATTTT.

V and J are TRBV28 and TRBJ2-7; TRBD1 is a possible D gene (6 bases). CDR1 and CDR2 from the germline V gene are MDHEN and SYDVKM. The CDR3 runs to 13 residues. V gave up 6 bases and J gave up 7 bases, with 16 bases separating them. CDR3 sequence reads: CASSQGTAKEQYF. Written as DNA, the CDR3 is TGTGCCAGCAGCCAGGGGACGGCTAAGGAGCAGTACTTC.

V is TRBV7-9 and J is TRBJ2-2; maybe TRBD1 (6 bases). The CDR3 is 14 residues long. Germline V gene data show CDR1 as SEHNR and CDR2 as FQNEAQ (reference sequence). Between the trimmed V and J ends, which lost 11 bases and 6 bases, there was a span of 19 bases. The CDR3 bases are TGTGCCGGTTCAGGGACATTAAGTTCCGGGGAGCTGTTTTTT. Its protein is CAGSGTLSSGELFF.

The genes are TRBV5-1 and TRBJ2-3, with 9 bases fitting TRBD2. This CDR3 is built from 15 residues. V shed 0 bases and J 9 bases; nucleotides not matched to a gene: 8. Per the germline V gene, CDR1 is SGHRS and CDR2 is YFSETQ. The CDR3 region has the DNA TGCGCCAGCAGCTTGGGCGGGGGGGTCCGGGGGACGCAGTATTTT. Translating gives CASSLGGGVRGTQYF.

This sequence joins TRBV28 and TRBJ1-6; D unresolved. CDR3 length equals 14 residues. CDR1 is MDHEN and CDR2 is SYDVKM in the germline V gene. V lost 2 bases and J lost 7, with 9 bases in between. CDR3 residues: CASSLEGVNSPLHF. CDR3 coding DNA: TGTGCCAGCAGTTTAGAGGGAGTCAATTCACCCCTCCACTTT.

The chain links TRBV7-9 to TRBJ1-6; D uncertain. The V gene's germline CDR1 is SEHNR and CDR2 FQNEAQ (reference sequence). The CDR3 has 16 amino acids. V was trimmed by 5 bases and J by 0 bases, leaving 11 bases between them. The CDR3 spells CASSPPGSSYNSPLHF. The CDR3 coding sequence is TGTGCCAGCAGCCCTCCGGGGAGCTCCTATAATTCACCCCTCCACTTT. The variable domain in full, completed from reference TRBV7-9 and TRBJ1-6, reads DTGVSQNPRHKITKRGQNVTFRCDPISEHNRLYWYRQTLGQGPEFLTYFQNEAQLEKSRLLSDRFSAERPKGSFSTLEIQRTEQGDSAMYLCASSPPGSSYNSPLHFGNGTRLTVT.

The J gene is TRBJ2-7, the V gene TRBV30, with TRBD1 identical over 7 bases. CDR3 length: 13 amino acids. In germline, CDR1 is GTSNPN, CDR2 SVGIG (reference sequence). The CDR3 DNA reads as TGTGCTCACTCCCAGGGGGTTGGCTACGAGCAGTACTTC. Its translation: CAHSQGVGYEQYF.

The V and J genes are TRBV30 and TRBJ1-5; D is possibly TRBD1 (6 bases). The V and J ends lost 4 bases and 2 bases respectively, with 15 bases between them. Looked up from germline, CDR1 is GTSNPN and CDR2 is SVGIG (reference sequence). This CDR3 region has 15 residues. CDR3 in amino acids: CAWTSQGIGNQPQHF. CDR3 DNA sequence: TGTGCCTGGACGAGTCAGGGGATTGGCAATCAGCCCCAGCATTTT.

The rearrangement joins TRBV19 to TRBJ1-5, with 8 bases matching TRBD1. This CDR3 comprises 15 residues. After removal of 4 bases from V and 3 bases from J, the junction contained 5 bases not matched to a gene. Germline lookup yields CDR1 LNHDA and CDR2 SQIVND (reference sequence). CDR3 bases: TGTGCCAGTAGTACCCAGGACAGGGTCAATCAGCCCCAGCATTTT. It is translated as CASSTQDRVNQPQHF.

CDR3 nucleotides: TGTGCCAGCAGGGCCGGGACAGGGGTAGATTCACCCCTCCACTTT. Translation: CASRAGTGVDSPLHF. The chain is built from TRBV2 and TRBJ1-6; TRBD1 agrees at 10 bases. V shed 6 bases and J 8 bases; nucleotides not matched to a gene: 7. The length of the CDR3 is 15 residues. Germline values: CDR1 SNHLY, CDR2 FYNNEI.

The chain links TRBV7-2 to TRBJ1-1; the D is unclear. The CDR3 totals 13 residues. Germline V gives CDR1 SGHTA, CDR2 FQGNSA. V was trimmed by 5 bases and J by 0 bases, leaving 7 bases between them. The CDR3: CASSNQMNTEAFF. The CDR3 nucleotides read TGTGCCAGCAGCAACCAGATGAACACTGAAGCTTTCTTT.

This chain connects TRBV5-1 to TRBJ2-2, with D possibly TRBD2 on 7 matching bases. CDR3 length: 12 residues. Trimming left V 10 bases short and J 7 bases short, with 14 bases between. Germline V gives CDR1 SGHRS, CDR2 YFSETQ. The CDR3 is CAPWGGSGELFF. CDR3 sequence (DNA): TGCGCCCCATGGGGGGGCAGCGGGGAGCTGTTTTTT. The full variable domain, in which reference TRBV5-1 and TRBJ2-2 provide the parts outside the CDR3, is KAGVTQTPRYLIKTRGQQVTLSCSPISGHRSVSWYQQTPGQGLQFLFEYFSETQRNKGNFPGRFSGRQFSNSRSEMNVSTLELGDSALYLCAPWGGSGELFFGEGSRLTVL.

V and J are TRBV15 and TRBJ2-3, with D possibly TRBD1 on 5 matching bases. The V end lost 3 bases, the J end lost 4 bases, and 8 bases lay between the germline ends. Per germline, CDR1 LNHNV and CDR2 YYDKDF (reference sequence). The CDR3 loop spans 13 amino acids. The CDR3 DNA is TGTGCCACCAGCAGCAAACAGGCAGATACGCAGTATTTT. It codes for CATSSKQADTQYF. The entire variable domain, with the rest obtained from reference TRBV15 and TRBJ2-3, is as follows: DAMVIQNPRYQVTQFGKPVTLSCSQTLNHNVMYWYQQKSSQAPKLLFHYYDKDFNNEADTPDNFQSRRPNTSFCFLDIRSPGLGDTAMYLCATSSKQADTQYFGPGTRLTVL.

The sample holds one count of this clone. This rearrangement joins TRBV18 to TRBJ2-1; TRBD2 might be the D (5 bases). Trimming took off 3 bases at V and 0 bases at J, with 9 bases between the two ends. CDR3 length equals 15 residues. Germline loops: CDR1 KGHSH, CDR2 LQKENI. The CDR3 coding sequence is TGTGCCAGCTCACCTCCCGGGGACTCCTACAATGAGCAGTTCTTC. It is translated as CASSPPGDSYNEQFF.

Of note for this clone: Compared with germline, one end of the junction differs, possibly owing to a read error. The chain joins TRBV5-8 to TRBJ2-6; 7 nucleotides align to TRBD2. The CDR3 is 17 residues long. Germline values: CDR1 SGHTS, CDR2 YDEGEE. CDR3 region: CASSLAGGSSGANGLTF. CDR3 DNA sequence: TGTGCCAGCAGCTTGGCGGGGGGAAGCTCTGGGGCCAACGGCCTGACTTTC.

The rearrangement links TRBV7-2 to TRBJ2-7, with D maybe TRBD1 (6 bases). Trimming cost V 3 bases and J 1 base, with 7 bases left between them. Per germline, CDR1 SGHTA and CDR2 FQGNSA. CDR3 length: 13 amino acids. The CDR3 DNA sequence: TGTGCCAGCAGCTTTGGACAGTCCTACGAGCAGTACTTC. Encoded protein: CASSFGQSYEQYF.

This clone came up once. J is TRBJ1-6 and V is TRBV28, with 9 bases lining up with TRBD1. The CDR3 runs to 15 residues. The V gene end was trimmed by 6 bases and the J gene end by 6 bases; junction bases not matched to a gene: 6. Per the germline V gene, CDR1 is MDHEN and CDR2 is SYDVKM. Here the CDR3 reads CASRWGDRVNSPLHF. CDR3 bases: TGTGCCAGCAGATGGGGGGACAGGGTTAATTCACCCCTCCACTTT.

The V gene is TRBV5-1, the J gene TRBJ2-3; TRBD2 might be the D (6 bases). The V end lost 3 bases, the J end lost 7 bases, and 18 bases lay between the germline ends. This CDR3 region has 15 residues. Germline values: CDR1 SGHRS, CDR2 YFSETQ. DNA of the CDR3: TGCGCCAGCAGCTCAATACCTGGGACTTTAAATACGCAGTATTTT. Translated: CASSSIPGTLNTQYF.

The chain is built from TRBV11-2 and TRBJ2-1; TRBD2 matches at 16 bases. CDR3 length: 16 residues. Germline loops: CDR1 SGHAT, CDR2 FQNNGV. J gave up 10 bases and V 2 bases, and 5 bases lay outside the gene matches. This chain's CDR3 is CASSLQGLAGGREQFF. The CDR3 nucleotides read TGTGCCAGCAGCTTACAGGGACTAGCGGGGGGGCGAGAGCAGTTCTTC. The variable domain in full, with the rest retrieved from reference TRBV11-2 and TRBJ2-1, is EAGVAQSPRYKIIEKRQSVAFWCNPISGHATLYWYQQILGQGPKLLIQFQNNGVVDDSQLPKDRFSAERLKGVDSTLKIQPAKLEDSAVYLCASSLQGLAGGREQFFGPGTRLTVL.

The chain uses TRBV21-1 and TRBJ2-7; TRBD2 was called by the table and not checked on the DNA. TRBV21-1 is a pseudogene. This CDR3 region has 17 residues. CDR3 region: CASSLRGGGPSTYEQYF. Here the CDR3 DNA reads TGTGCCAGCAGCCTCCGGGGCGGGGGGCCCTCAACCTACGAGCAGTACTTC.

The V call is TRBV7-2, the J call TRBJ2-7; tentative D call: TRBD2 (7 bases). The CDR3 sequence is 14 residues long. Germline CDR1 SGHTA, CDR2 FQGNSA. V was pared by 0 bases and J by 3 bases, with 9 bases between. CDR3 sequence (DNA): TGTGCCAGCAGCTTAGCGGGGGGGCTCTACGAGCAGTACTTC. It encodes CASSLAGGLYEQYF. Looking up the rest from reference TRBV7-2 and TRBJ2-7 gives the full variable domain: GAGVSQSPSNKVTEKGKDVELRCDPISGHTALYWYRQSLGQGLEFLIYFQGNSAPDKSGLPSDRFSAERTGGSVSTLTIQRTQQEDSAVYLCASSLAGGLYEQYFGPGTRLTVT.

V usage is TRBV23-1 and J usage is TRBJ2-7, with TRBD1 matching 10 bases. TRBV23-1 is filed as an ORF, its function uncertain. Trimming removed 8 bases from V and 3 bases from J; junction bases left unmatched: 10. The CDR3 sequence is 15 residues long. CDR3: CASGEGQGYGYEQYF. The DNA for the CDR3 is TGCGCCAGCGGGGAGGGACAGGGGTACGGCTACGAGCAGTACTTC.

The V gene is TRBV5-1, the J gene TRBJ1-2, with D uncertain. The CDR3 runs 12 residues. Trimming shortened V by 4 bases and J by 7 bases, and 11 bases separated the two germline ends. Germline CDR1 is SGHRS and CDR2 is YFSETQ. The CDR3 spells CASSPGAGGYTF. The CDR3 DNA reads TGCGCCAGCAGCCCAGGCGCGGGTGGCTACACCTTC.

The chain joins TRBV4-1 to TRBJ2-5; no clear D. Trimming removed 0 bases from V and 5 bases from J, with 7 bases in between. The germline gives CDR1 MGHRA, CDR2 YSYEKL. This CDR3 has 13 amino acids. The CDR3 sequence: CASSQELLETQYF. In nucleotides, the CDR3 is TGCGCCAGCAGCCAAGAACTACTCGAGACCCAGTACTTC.

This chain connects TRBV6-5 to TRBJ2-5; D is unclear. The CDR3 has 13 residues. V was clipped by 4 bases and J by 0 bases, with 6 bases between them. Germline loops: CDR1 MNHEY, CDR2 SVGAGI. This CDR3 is CASSSTDQETQYF. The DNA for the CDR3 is TGTGCCAGCAGTTCAACGGACCAAGAGACCCAGTACTTC.

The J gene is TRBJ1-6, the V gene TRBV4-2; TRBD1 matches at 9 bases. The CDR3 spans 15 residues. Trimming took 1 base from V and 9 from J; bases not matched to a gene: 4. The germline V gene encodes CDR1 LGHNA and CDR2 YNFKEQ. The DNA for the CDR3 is TGTGCCAGCAGCCAAGGAGGGACAGGGCGTTCACCCCTCCACTTT. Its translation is CASSQGGTGRSPLHF.

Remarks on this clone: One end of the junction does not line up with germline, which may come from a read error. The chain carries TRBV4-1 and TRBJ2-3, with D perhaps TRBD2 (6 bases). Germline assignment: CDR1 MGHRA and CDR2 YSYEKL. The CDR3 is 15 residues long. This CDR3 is CVSSQDTRGRDTQYF. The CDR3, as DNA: TGCGTCAGCAGCCAAGACACCCGGGGGAGGGATACGCAGTATTTT.